This TCR beta chain was captured by sequencing in a study of T cell responses to AZD1222 COVID-19 vaccine listed by TCRdb under 2021. Some background on the complete study: AZD1222 recipients whose second dose came at about 4 weeks and those whose second dose came at about 12 weeks were combined into one group, since spike-specific TCR depth and breadth did not differ between the two schedules. A total of 233 trial participants underwent TCR sequencing, of whom around 200 received two doses of AZD1222 and some 26 received two doses of the MenACWY control vaccine. Trial participants were enrolled by age into 18-55, 56-69 and 70-plus year subgroups, with roughly 150, 30 and 60 TCR-sequenced participants respectively. Study-level results and caveats: Epitopes outside the regions mutated in the B.1.351 and B.1.1.7 variants were reportedly recognized by nearly half of the unique spike-specific TCRs. Because no samples from the day 14 peak response were available, repertoires could be characterized only after the peak T cell response. In the small 56-69-year group, the increase in depth fell short of significance, most likely because of low power. The whole spike protein was spanned by vaccine-associated CD4 TCRs, and dominant responses were seen in regions 160-218 and 743-854. Only 5 to 7 AZD1222 recipients were SARS-CoV-2 seropositive at baseline, limiting conclusions about previously exposed vaccinees. Participants were mostly white British, with more females than males. The authors suggested clonal diversity may have been underestimated. A significant rise in spike-specific TCR breadth and depth was observed after two AZD1222 doses relative to day 0 and relative to MenACWY recipients.

The sample's time point label, decoded: baseline before first vaccination. The vaccinee samples were drawn from two UK trials, COV001 and COV002, one of which was a single-blind randomized controlled phase 2/3 trial testing AZD1222 (ChAdOx1 nCoV-19) in healthy adults. Trial participant PBMC samples were collected at day 0 and day 28 after the second dose for TCRbeta chain sequencing. As for this clone: No cognate antigen has been identified for it. There are no base qualities to consult, and no much larger clone falls within one base.

V lost 8 bases and J lost 1 base; the stretch between them is 5 bases long. For CDR1 and CDR2, the germline V gene lists SGHVS and FNYEAQ. The CDR3 contains 11 residues, cysteine and phenylalanine counted. Only CDR3 DNA is held: 33 bases, read in frame from base 1. The CDR3 regions of human TCRbeta chains were subjected to immunosequencing. In the original analysis: TCRs in the repertoires were compared against a reference library of SARS-CoV-2-specific TCRs that had been generated with the MIRA antigen-specificity platform. Breadth was defined as the fraction of unique TCRs that were SARS-CoV-2-associated, and depth was defined as the fraction of total T cells that were SARS-CoV-2-associated. Using the MIRA data, every spike-specific TCR was mapped to the spike region that the TCR reacted to and assigned to either a CD4 or a CD8 class. Log10-transformed breadth and depth values were compared by one-way ANOVA with Sidak's multiple comparisons tests. This is the immuneACCESS table as TCRdb keeps it, with only in-frame sequences that have V and J called. A part of the clones is gone; compared with another copy, unresolved V genes explain less than half, and the rest is unexplained. For V, J and clone size, that table is used; D and trimming come from the DNA. The sample yields approximately 140,000 clones; approximately 94% were counted once. The ten biggest clones cover 1.9% of the sample.

The receptor chain draws on TRBV7-6 and TRBJ1-1; confidence is insufficient to name the D gene. The starting material was peripheral blood, obtained on day 0 of AZD1222 vaccination. This TCR was sampled from an adult in good health. The CDR3 region: CASPRNTEAFF. The DNA sequence is TGTGCCAGCCCTCGGAACACTGAAGCTTTCTTT.